The subject of this entry is one T cell receptor beta chain. The antigen remains unidentified. This sample is drawn from a study of cytomegalovirus exposure and HLA in healthy donors. About the study: Early released data had tens of millions of unique TCRs, all coming from HLA-typed donors.

Primers included in the PCR were 60 Vbeta and 13 Jbeta primers. Clones were sequenced by immunoSEQ multiplex PCR, and TCRdb holds only the in-frame ones, with some missing. The data contain 150,000 to 200,000 clones, around 80% of them singletons. Healthy bone marrow donors supplied every sample. Findings and limits, study-wide: A later analysis by the authors found several of the most significant clusters apparently linked to common viral pathogens. The study flagged about 150 TCR beta chains as cytomegalovirus-associated.

The ends lost 8 bases at V and 5 bases at J; junction bases unmatched: 10. This CDR3 spans 15 amino acids. Germline V gene data show CDR1 as ENHRY and CDR2 as SYGVKD. The rearrangement links TRBV10-3 to TRBJ2-1; 9 bases agree with TRBD2. The sample taken for sequencing was PBMCs. This receptor was taken from a man younger than 30 in good health and CMV-seronegative. CDR3 nucleotide sequence: TGTGCCATCTGGGTGGGTAGCGGGAGCGACAATGAGCAGTTCTTC. Amino acid sequence: CAIWVGSGSDNEQFF.